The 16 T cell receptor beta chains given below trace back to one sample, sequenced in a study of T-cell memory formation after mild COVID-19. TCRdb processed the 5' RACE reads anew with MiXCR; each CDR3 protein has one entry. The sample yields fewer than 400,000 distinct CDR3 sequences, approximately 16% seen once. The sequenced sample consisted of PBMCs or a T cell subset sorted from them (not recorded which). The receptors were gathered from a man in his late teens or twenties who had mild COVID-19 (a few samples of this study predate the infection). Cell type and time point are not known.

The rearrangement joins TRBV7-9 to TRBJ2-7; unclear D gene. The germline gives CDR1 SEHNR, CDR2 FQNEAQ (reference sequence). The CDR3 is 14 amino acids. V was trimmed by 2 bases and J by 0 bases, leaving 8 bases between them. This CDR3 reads CASSLPLSSYEQYF. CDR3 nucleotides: TGTGCCAGCAGCTTACCTCTGAGCTCCTACGAGCAGTACTTC.

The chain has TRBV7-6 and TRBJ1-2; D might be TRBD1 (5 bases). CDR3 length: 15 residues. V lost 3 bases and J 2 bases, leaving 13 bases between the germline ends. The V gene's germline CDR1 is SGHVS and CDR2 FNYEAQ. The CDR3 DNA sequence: TGTGCCAGCAGCTTGTATGGGAGACAGAACTATGGCTACACCTTC. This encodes CASSLYGRQNYGYTF.

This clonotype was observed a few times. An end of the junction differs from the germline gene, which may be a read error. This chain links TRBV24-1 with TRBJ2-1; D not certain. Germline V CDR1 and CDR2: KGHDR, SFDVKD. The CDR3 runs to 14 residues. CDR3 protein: CATSDPDSTTGVVF. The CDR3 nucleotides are TGTGCCACCAGTGATCCTGACTCCACCACTGGTGTAGTCTTC.

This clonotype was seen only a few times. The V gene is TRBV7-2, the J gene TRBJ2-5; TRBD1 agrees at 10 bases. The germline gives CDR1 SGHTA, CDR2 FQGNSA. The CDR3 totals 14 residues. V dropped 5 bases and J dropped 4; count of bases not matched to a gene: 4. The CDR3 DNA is TGTGCCAGCAGCCCACGGGACAGGGGAGAGACCCAGTACTTC. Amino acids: CASSPRDRGETQYF. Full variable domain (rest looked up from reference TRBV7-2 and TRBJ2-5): GAGVSQSPSNKVTEKGKDVELRCDPISGHTALYWYRQSLGQGLEFLIYFQGNSAPDKSGLPSDRFSAERTGGSVSTLTIQRTQQEDSAVYLCASSPRDRGETQYFGPGTRLLVL.

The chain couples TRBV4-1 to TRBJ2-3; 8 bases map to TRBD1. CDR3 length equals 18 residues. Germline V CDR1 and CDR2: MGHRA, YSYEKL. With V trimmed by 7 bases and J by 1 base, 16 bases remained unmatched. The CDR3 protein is CASTETGALAKGTDTQYF. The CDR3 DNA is TGCGCCAGCACCGAGACAGGGGCTCTGGCAAAGGGCACAGATACGCAGTATTTT.

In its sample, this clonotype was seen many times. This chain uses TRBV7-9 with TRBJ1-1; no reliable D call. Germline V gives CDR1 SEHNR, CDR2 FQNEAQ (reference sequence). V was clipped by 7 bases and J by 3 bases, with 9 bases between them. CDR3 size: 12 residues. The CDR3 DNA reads TGTGCCAGCACCCGGGCGCACACTGAAGCTTTCTTT. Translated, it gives CASTRAHTEAFF.

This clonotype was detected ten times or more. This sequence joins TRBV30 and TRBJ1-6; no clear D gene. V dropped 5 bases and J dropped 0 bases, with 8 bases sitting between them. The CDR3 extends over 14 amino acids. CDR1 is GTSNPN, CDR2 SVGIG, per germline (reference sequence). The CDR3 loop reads CAWGRSSYNSPLHF. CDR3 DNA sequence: TGTGCCTGGGGGAGGAGCTCCTATAATTCACCCCTCCACTTT.

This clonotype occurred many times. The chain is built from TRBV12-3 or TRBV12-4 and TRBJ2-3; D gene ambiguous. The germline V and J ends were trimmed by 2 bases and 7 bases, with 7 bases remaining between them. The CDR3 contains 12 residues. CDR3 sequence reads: CASSLRAYTQYF. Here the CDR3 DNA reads TGTGCCAGCAGTTTAAGGGCCTATACGCAGTATTTT.

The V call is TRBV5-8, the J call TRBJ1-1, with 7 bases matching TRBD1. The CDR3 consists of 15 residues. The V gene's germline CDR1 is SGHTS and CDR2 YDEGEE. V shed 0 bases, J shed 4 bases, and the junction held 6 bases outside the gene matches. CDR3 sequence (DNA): TGTGCCAGCAGCTTGGAGGGGGCGCCGAGCACTGAAGCTTTCTTT. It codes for CASSLEGAPSTEAFF.

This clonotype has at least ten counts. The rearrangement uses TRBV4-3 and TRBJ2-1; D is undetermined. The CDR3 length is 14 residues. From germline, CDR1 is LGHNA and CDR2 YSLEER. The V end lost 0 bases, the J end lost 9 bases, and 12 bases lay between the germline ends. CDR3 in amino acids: CASSQDIPAPEQFF. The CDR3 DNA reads TGCGCCAGCAGCCAAGACATCCCCGCACCTGAGCAGTTCTTC.

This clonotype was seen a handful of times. The CDR3 protein is CASSYLDRERAYEQYV. The DNA for the CDR3 is TGTGCCAGCAGTTACCTTGACAGGGAGAGAGCCTACGAGCAGTACGTC. This rearrangement joins TRBV6-2 or TRBV6-3 to TRBJ2-7; TRBD1 agrees at 7 bases. Looked up from germline, CDR1 is MNHEY and CDR2 is SVGEGT. CDR3 length equals 16 residues. The trim removed 2 bases at V and 2 bases at J, leaving 9 bases unmatched.

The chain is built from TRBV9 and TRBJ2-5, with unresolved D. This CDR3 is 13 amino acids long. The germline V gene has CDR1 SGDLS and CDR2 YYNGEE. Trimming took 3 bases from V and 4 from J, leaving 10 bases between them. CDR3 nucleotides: TGTGCCAGCAGCGCCAACTTTGGAGAGACCCAGTACTTC. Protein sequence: CASSANFGETQYF.

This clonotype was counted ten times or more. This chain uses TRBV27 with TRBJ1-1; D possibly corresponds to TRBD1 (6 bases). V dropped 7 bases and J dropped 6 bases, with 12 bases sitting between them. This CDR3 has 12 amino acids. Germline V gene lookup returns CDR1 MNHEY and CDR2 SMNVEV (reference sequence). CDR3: CASIGWGPEAFF. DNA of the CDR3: TGTGCCAGCATAGGTTGGGGGCCTGAAGCTTTCTTT.

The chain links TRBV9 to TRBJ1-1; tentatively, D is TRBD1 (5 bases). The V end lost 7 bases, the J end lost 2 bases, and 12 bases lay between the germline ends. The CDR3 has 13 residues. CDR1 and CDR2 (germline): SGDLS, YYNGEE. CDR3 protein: CASGFGGNTEAFF. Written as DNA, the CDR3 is TGTGCCAGCGGCTTCGGGGGTAACACTGAAGCTTTCTTT.

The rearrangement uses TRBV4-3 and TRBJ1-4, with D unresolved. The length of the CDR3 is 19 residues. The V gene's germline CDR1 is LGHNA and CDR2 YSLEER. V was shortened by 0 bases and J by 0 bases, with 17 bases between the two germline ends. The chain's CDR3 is CASSQELAGRGATNEKLFF. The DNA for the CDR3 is TGCGCCAGCAGCCAAGAGCTCGCCGGCCGAGGCGCAACTAATGAAAAACTGTTTTTT.

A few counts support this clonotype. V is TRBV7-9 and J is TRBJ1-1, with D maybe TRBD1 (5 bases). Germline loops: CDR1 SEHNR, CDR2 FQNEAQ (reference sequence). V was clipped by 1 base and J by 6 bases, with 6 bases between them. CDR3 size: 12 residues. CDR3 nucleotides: TGTGCCAGCAGCTTAGGGGACGCTGAAGCTTTCTTT. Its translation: CASSLGDAEAFF.